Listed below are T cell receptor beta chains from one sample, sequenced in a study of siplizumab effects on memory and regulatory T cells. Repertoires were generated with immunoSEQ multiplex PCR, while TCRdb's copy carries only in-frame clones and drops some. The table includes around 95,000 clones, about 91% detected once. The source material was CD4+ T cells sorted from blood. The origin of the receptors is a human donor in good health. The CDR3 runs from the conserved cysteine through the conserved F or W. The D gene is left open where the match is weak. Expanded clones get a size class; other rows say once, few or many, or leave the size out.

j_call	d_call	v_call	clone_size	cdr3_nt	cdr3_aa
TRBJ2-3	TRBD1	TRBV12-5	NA	TGTGCTAGTGGTCAGTCCGGGACAGGCACAGATACGCAGTATTTT	CASGQSGTGTDTQYF
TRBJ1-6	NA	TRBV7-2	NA	TGTGCCAGCAGCACACAGGGCAGGAATTCACCCCTCCACTTT	CASSTQGRNSPLHF
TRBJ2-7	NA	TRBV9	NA	TGTGCCAGCAGCCCGAGTGGTGTAAAACGGGCGGCATCCTACGAGCAGTACTTC	CASSPSGVKRAASYEQYF
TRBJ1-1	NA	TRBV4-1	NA	TGCGCCAGCAGCCAAGGCCTGAGGACTGAAGCTTTCTTT	CASSQGLRTEAFF
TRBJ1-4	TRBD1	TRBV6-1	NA	TGTGCCAGCAGTGAAATGGGACAGCCCAATGAAAAACTGTTTTTT	CASSEMGQPNEKLFF
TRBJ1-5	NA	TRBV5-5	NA	TGTGCCAGCAGCTTGGGTCGGGACACCTATAGCAATCAGCCCCAGCATTTT	CASSLGRDTYSNQPQHF
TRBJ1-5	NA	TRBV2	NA	TGTGCCAGCGTAGGACCGGGGGCCAACGTGAATGAGCCCCAGCATTTT	CASVGPGANVNEPQHF
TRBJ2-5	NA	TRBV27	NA	TGTGCCAGCAGTTTTGGGGGGCCCCAAGAGACCCAGTACTTC	CASSFGGPQETQYF
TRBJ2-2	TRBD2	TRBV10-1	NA	TGCGCCAGCAGTGAGGCTAGCGGGGGTAACACCGGGGAGCTGTTTTTT	CASSEASGGNTGELFF
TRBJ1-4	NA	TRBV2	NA	TGTGCCAGCACGAGAGCAACTAATGAAAAACTGTTTTTT	CASTRATNEKLFF
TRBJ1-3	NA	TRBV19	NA	TGTGCCAGTGTAAACACACAGGAGTCTGGAAACACCATATATTTT	CASVNTQESGNTIYF
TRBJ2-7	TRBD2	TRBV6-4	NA	TGTGCCAGCTCGACCCTTAGACTAGCGGGGCATTACGAGCAGTACTTC	CASSTLRLAGHYEQYF
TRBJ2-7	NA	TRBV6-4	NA	TGTGCCAGCAGTGCTAGCTCCTACGAGCAGTACTTC	CASSASSYEQYF
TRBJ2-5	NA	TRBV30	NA	TGTGCCTGGAACGGGGGATTGGAGACCCAGTACTTC	CAWNGGLETQYF
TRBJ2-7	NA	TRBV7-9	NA	TGTGCCAGCAGGCCTACAGGGAGCGAGCAGTACTTC	CASRPTGSEQYF
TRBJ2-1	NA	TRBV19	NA	TGTGCCAGCAGTGACCCAGGGTCCTACAATGAGCAGTTCTTC	CASSDPGSYNEQFF
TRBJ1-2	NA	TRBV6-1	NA	TGTGCCAGCAGCGACCGGGGGGGGGCTAGCTACACCTTC	CASSDRGGASYTF
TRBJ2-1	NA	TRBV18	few	TGTGCCAGCTCTAACGCGAACAGTCAAGATGAGCAGTTCTTC	CASSNANSQDEQFF
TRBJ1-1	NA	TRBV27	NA	TGTGCCAGCAGTTTATCGGGGGGTTCCGGTCTACCTGAAGCTTTCTTT	CASSLSGGSGLPEAFF
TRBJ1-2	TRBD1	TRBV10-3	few	TGTGCCATCCGAGACAGGGTAGGAGGCTACACCTTC	CAIRDRVGGYTF
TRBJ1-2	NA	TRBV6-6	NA	TGTGCCAGCAGAGGGGACAACTATGGCTACACCTTC	CASRGDNYGYTF
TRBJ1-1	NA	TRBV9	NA	TGTGCCAGCAGCGGTCAGGGTAGCACTGAAGCTTTCTTT	CASSGQGSTEAFF
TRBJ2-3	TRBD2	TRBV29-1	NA	TGCAGCGTCCCCGACGCGCTAGCGGGGACGGCAGATACGCAGTATTTT	CSVPDALAGTADTQYF
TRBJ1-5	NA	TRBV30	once	TGTGCCTGGGAGGGGGAAGGTCAGCCCCAGCATTTT	CAWEGEGQPQHF
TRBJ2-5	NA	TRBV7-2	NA	TGTGCCAGCAGTAGGGAGACCCAGTACTTC	CASSRETQYF
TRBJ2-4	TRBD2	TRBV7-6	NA	TGTGCCAGCAGCTTAGGGGCTGGTGGCGGGGGGGCCGCGGACATTCAGTACTTC	CASSLGAGGGGAADIQYF
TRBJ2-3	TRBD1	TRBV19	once	TGTGCCAGTAGTCAAGGACAGGGGTATCGAGATACGCAGTATTTT	CASSQGQGYRDTQYF
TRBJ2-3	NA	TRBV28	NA	TGTGCCAGCAGTTTTAGAAACACAGATACGCAGTATTTT	CASSFRNTDTQYF
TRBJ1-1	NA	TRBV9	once	TGTGCCAGCAGCGCCGACATGAACACTGAAGCTTTCTTT	CASSADMNTEAFF
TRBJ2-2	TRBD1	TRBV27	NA	TGTGCCACTCGGAGGACAGGGGACACCGGGGAGCTGTTTTTT	CATRRTGDTGELFF
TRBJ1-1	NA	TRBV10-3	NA	TGTGCCATCAGTGAGTCGAATGGCCTGAACACTGAAGCTTTCTTT	CAISESNGLNTEAFF
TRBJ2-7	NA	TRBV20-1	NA	TGCAGTGCTACCTTCACCCTACAGCAGTACTTC	CSATFTLQQYF
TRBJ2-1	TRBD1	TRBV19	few	TGTGCCAGTACCCAGGGACAGCCACTCTACAATGAGCAGTTCTTC	CASTQGQPLYNEQFF
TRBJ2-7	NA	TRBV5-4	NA	TGTGCCAGCAGCGCCGGGATTCTTTACGAGCAGTACTTC	CASSAGILYEQYF
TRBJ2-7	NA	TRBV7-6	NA	TGTGCCAGCAGCTTAGGTTTGGTTGGTAGCGAGCAGTACTTC	CASSLGLVGSEQYF
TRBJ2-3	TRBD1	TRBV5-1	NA	TGCGCCAGCAGCTCGGGACAGGGCACAGATACGCAGTATTTT	CASSSGQGTDTQYF
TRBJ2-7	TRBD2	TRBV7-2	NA	TGTGCCAGCAGCTTAGGGCGGGGGGGCCAACCCTACGAGCAGTACTTC	CASSLGRGGQPYEQYF
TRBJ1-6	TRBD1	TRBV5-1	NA	TGCGCCAGCAGCTTCGACAGGGCTTCTGTGGACCTCCACTTT	CASSFDRASVDLHF
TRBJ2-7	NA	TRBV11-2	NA	TGTGCCAGCAGCTTAGCAGGACATAGATACGAGCAGTACTTC	CASSLAGHRYEQYF
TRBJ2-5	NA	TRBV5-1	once	TGCGCCAGCAGCTTAAGCGGAGAAGAGACCCAGTACTTC	CASSLSGEETQYF
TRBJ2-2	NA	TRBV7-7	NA	TGTGCCAGCAGCCCCTTGGGTGGGACCGGGGAGCTGTTTTTT	CASSPLGGTGELFF
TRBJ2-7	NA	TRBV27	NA	TGTGCCAGCAGTTCAGACAGGTTGAGCTCCTACGAGCAGTACTTC	CASSSDRLSSYEQYF
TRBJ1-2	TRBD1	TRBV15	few	TGTGCCACCAGCAGAGATAAGGGGACAGACTCCTACACCTTC	CATSRDKGTDSYTF
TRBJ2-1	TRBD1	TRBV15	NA	TGTGCCACCAGCAGAGTTGGGACAGGGGTCTACAATGAGCAGTTCTTC	CATSRVGTGVYNEQFF
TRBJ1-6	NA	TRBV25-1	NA	TGTGCCAGCAGTGAAGAGGGCAGGAGCTCCTATAATTCACCCCTCCACTTT	CASSEEGRSSYNSPLHF
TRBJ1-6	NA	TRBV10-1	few	TGCGCCAGCAGTGAGTCGTTAGTTTCACCCCTCCACTTT	CASSESLVSPLHF
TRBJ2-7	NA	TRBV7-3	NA	TGTGCCAGCAGCTTAGGACACACCTACGAGCAGTACTTC	CASSLGHTYEQYF
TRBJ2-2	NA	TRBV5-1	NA	TGCGCCAGCTCTCCAGGGTTTGGGGAAACCGGGGAGCTGTTTTTT	CASSPGFGETGELFF
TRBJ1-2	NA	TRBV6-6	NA	TGTGCCAGCAGTTCCCGGGACCAGACAGTCTATGGCTACACCTTC	CASSSRDQTVYGYTF
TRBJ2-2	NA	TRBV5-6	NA	TGTGCCAGCAGCTTGGTCGTGGGGATTGGCACCGGGGAGCTGTTTTTT	CASSLVVGIGTGELFF
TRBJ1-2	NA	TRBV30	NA	TGTGCCTGGAGGCCCCCCGGGGTCCTGGGCTACACCTTC	CAWRPPGVLGYTF
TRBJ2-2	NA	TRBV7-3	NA	TGTGCCAGCAGCTTACTAGGGGAGGCCGGGGAGCTGTTTTTT	CASSLLGEAGELFF
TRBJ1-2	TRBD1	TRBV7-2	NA	TGTGCCAGCCGCCAACGGGACAGGGGGTTCTATGGCTACACCTTC	CASRQRDRGFYGYTF
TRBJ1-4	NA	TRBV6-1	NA	TGTGCCAGCAGGGTCGAGGAGAGGGTGGAAAAACTGTTTTTT	CASRVEERVEKLFF
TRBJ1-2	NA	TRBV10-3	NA	TGTGCCATCAGTGGACCAGGGTATGGCTACACCTTC	CAISGPGYGYTF